The 26 T cell receptor beta chains presented below share a single source sample, sequenced in a study of identical twins' blood T cells. TCRdb analysed the 5' RACE reads with MiXCR anew, one entry per CDR3 protein. The table records a few hundred thousand distinct CDR3 sequences, more than 25% of them present only once. Sample: PBMCs. The receptors come from a woman aged 18-55 years in good health.

The chain couples TRBV29-1 to TRBJ2-3; D may be TRBD1 or TRBD2 (6 bases each). V gave up 5 bases and J gave up 2 bases, with 14 bases separating them. The germline CDR1 and CDR2 sequences are SQVTM and ANQGSEA. CDR3 length: 14 amino acids. This CDR3 is CSVRGVVDTDTQYF. The DNA for the CDR3 is TGCAGCGTTAGGGGGGTCGTAGACACAGATACGCAGTATTTT.

The chain has TRBV6-1 and TRBJ1-2; TRBD1 matches at 8 bases. Trimming at V came to 4 bases and at J to 4 bases, leaving 5 bases not matched to a gene. Germline lookup yields CDR1 MNHNS and CDR2 SASEGT. This CDR3 contains 14 residues. The CDR3 DNA reads as TGTGCCAGCAGTGGGGCGGGACAGGTCTATGGCTACACCTTC. Its protein is CASSGAGQVYGYTF.

To note about this clonotype: An end of the junction differs from the germline gene, which may be a read error. The chain couples TRBV9 to TRBJ2-3; 8 nucleotides align to TRBD1. CDR1 is SGDLS, CDR2 YYNGEE, per germline. The CDR3 is made up of 14 amino acids. The CDR3, as DNA: TGTGTCAGCAGCGAGGACAGGGTTTTTAATACGCAGTATTTT. It specifies CVSSEDRVFNTQYF. Full variable domain (remainder filled in from reference TRBV9 and TRBJ2-3): DSGVTQTPKHLITATGQRVTLRCSPRSGDLSVYWYQQSLDQGLQFLIQYYNGEERAKGNILERFSAQQFPDLHSELNLSSLELGDSALYFCVSSEDRVFNTQYFGPGTRLTVL.

This clonotype was counted at least ten times. The chain uses TRBV30 and TRBJ1-6; D unclear. V lost 2 bases and J lost 7, with 12 bases in between. CDR3 length: 14 amino acids. In germline, CDR1 is GTSNPN, CDR2 SVGIG (reference sequence). The CDR3 sequence: CAWSRGSNNSPLHF. The CDR3 DNA is TGTGCCTGGAGTCGCGGCAGTAACAATTCACCCCTCCACTTT.

This clonotype was seen ten or more times. The chain carries TRBV20-1 and TRBJ1-4, with D maybe TRBD1 (5 bases). The CDR3 sequence is 13 residues long. Germline CDR1 reads DFQATT; CDR2 reads SNEGSKA (reference sequence). V lost 4 bases and J lost 4, with 10 bases in between. The CDR3 DNA is TGCAGTGCTATGGGACGGAATAATGAAAAACTGTTTTTT. As protein: CSAMGRNNEKLFF.

This rearrangement joins TRBV14 to TRBJ1-1, with D possibly being TRBD1 (5 bases). Germline CDR1 is SGHDN and CDR2 is FVKESK. The CDR3 runs 13 residues. Trimming took 2 bases from V and 10 from J, leaving 14 bases between them. This CDR3 reads CASSQKTGTGAFF. The CDR3 DNA follows: TGTGCCAGCAGCCAAAAGACGGGAACAGGAGCTTTCTTT. Full variable domain (outside the CDR3, taken from reference TRBV14 and TRBJ1-1): EAGVTQFPSHSVIEKGQTVTLRCDPISGHDNLYWYRRVMGKEIKFLLHFVKESKQDESGMPNNRFLAERTGGTYSTLKVQPAELEDSGVYFCASSQKTGTGAFFGQGTRLTVV.

The chain couples TRBV5-1 to TRBJ2-1; D is ambiguous. Germline V lookup: CDR1 SGHRS, CDR2 YFSETQ. The CDR3 spans 13 residues. Trimming shortened V by 3 bases and J by 2 bases, and 6 bases separated the two germline ends. The CDR3 nucleotides are TGCGCCAGCAGCTCGTACACCTACAATGAGCAGTTCTTC. This codes for CASSSYTYNEQFF.

This clonotype was observed at least ten times. The chain carries TRBV20-1 and TRBJ2-3; a possible D gene is TRBD1 (5 bases). Germline CDR1 reads DFQATT; CDR2 reads SNEGSKA (reference sequence). With 3 bases removed from V and 4 bases from J, the gap between germline ends came to 14 bases. The CDR3 is made up of 14 amino acids. In DNA form, the CDR3 reads TGCAGTGCTAGTTTCAGGGTGATATCAGATACGCAGTATTTT. It translates to CSASFRVISDTQYF.

With respect to this clonotype: Sequence at one end of the junction differs from germline and may be a read error. The chain is built from TRBV7-9 and TRBJ1-5; D is unresolved. CDR1 and CDR2 from the germline V gene are SEHNR and FQNEAQ (reference sequence). The CDR3 covers 13 residues. The CDR3 region has the DNA TGTGCCAGCAGCACAGAGAGTAATCAGCCCCAGAATTTT. Protein product: CASSTESNQPQNF.

This clonotype was seen a few times. The rearrangement uses TRBV29-1 and TRBJ1-5; tentative D call: TRBD1 (5 bases). Deletions cut 4 bases from V and 3 bases from J, with 10 bases between. CDR3 size: 13 residues. Germline CDR1 is SQVTM and CDR2 is ANQGSEA. The CDR3 region has the DNA TGCAGCGTTGCCGCAGGGAACAATCAGCCCCAGCATTTT. This encodes CSVAAGNNQPQHF.

This sequence joins TRBV2 and TRBJ1-5; D is undetermined. CDR1 is SNHLY and CDR2 is FYNNEI in the germline V gene. V lost 1 base to trimming and J lost 0 bases, with 13 bases between them. CDR3 length equals 17 residues. In nucleotides, the CDR3 is TGTGCCAGCAGTGAAGTGGCCGGAGAACATAGCAATCAGCCCCAGCATTTT. This sequence encodes CASSEVAGEHSNQPQHF.

The chain is built from TRBV11-2 and TRBJ1-2, with 7 bases lining up with TRBD1. V lost 3 bases to trimming and J lost 2 bases; unmatched junction nucleotides: 12. The CDR3 sequence is 17 residues long. Germline CDR1 reads SGHAT; CDR2 reads FQNNGV. CDR3 residues: CASSFGTVSFGNYGYTF. For the CDR3, the DNA is TGTGCCAGCAGCTTTGGGACAGTCTCATTTGGGAACTATGGCTACACCTTC.

This clonotype was seen only a few times. The chain joins TRBV29-1 to TRBJ1-1, with 7 bases matching TRBD1. Germline assignment: CDR1 SQVTM and CDR2 ANQGSEA. The trim removed 6 bases at V and 4 bases at J, leaving 11 bases unmatched. The CDR3 spans 14 residues. The CDR3, as DNA: TGCAGCGTAGCATCGACAGGGAAGGGCACTGAAGCTTTCTTT. It translates to CSVASTGKGTEAFF.

The DNA for the CDR3 is TGTGCCAGCAGTGAGAGCGGGCTAAGCACAGATACGCAGTATTTT. Translating it yields CASSESGLSTDTQYF. The J gene is TRBJ2-3, the V gene TRBV6-2 or TRBV6-3, with D perhaps TRBD2 (6 bases). Germline lookup yields CDR1 MNHEY and CDR2 SVGEGT. The CDR3 spans 15 residues. V shed 5 bases and J shed 0 bases, with 12 bases lying between them.

Only a few counts were recorded for this clonotype. At one end, the junction sequence differs from germline, possibly due to a read error. The J gene is TRBJ1-1, the V gene TRBV29-1; maybe TRBD1 (6 bases). This CDR3 is built from 18 residues. The V gene's germline CDR1 is SQVTM and CDR2 ANQGSEA. CDR3 residues: CSVDPLGGETNMNTGAFF. The DNA of the CDR3 is TGCAGCGTTGATCCCCTAGGGGGGGAGACAAACATGAACACTGGAGCTTTCTTT.

This clonotype turned up a few times. The rearrangement links TRBV29-1 to TRBJ2-7; the D gene could be TRBD1 or TRBD2 (6 bases each). The CDR3 extends over 10 amino acids. Germline loops: CDR1 SQVTM, CDR2 ANQGSEA. The ends were cut back, 4 bases at V and 8 bases at J, with 9 bases in the middle. CDR3 amino acids: CSVGGAQQYF. The DNA of the CDR3 is TGCAGCGTTGGGGGGGCACAGCAGTACTTC.

This clonotype has only a few counts. The chain links TRBV6-5 to TRBJ1-2; possibly TRBD1 for D (6 bases). The germline V gene encodes CDR1 MNHEY and CDR2 SVGAGI. This CDR3 comprises 13 residues. V was pared by 3 bases and J by 12 bases, with 17 bases between. The CDR3 DNA follows: TGTGCCAGCAGTTATGCGGGGGCCGGGGTGAACACCTTC. Amino acid sequence: CASSYAGAGVNTF.

This clonotype has at least ten counts. J is TRBJ1-1 and V is TRBV10-3; tentatively, D is TRBD1 (6 bases). Germline V gene sequence: CDR1 ENHRY, CDR2 SYGVKD. V was pared by 10 bases and J by 1 base, with 7 bases between. The CDR3 has 11 residues. This CDR3 is CATGQNTEAFF. Written as DNA, the CDR3 is TGTGCCACGGGACAGAACACTGAAGCTTTCTTT.

This clonotype occurred many times. V gene TRBV2 combines with J gene TRBJ1-1; unclear D gene. Germline V lookup: CDR1 SNHLY, CDR2 FYNNEI. Trimming took 6 bases from V and 6 from J, leaving 17 bases between them. The length of the CDR3 is 14 residues. The CDR3 sequence is CASRPIAANPEAFF. In DNA, the CDR3 is TGTGCCAGCAGACCAATTGCGGCTAACCCTGAAGCTTTCTTT.

This clonotype was observed a few times. CDR3 coding DNA: TGTGCCTGGAGCGCGTCGGGACGCACATTGGAAAAACTGTTTTTT. This codes for CAWSASGRTLEKLFF. This chain joins TRBV30 and TRBJ1-4, with TRBD1 as a possible D gene (5 bases). Germline V CDR1 and CDR2: GTSNPN, SVGIG (reference sequence). The V gene lost 3 bases and the J gene lost 8 bases, with 19 bases spanning the gap. The CDR3 runs to 15 residues.

This clonotype occurred a few times. The chain has TRBV20-1 and TRBJ1-1; 7 bases are shared with TRBD1. J lost 5 bases, V lost 6 bases, and 9 bases had no gene match. This CDR3 region has 13 residues. Germline values: CDR1 DFQATT, CDR2 SNEGSKA (reference sequence). CDR3 DNA sequence: TGCAGTGCCCGAGGGGGACAGCTAACTGAAGCTTTCTTT. As protein: CSARGGQLTEAFF.

This clonotype was seen a handful of times. The chain recombines TRBV20-1 with TRBJ2-3, with TRBD2 matching over 11 bases. Germline lookup yields CDR1 DFQATT and CDR2 SNEGSKA (reference sequence). The CDR3 loop spans 14 amino acids. The chain's CDR3 is CSLAGGARDRGQYF. As DNA, the CDR3 is TGCAGCTTAGCGGGAGGGGCACGGGATAGAGGGCAGTATTTT.

The chain is built from TRBV11-3 and TRBJ2-3, with D uncertain. In germline, CDR1 is SGHNT, CDR2 YENEEA. This CDR3 comprises 13 residues. V dropped 3 bases and J dropped 6 bases, with 10 bases sitting between them. The CDR3 nucleotides read TGTGCCAGCAGCTTCGGCAACCTGGATACGCAGTATTTT. As protein: CASSFGNLDTQYF.

With respect to this clonotype: A much bigger clone sits one base away, suggesting this may be a read error. The V and J genes are TRBV29-1 and TRBJ2-1, with D possibly matching TRBD1 (6 bases). Per germline, CDR1 SQVTM and CDR2 ANQGSEA. Trimming stripped 7 bases from V and 9 bases from J, with 10 bases between. The CDR3 runs 10 residues. The DNA of the CDR3 is TGCAGCGCTGGGGGCTTTGAGCAGTTCTTC. This gives the protein CSAGGFEQFF.

The chain joins TRBV15 to TRBJ2-7; D gene uncertain. There are 12 residues in the CDR3. Germline CDR1 reads LNHNV; CDR2 reads YYDKDF (reference sequence). V was pared by 1 base and J by 3 bases, with 4 bases between. The CDR3 sequence: CATSRGYYEQYF. The CDR3 region has the DNA TGTGCCACCAGCAGAGGCTACTACGAGCAGTACTTC.

There are a few counts of this clonotype. The genes are TRBV5-1 and TRBJ2-1; D not certain. This CDR3 is built from 14 residues. Germline loops: CDR1 SGHRS, CDR2 YFSETQ. V dropped 0 bases and J dropped 3 bases, with 7 bases sitting between them. The CDR3 sequence: CASSLAELYNEQFF. The CDR3 DNA reads as TGCGCCAGCAGCTTGGCCGAACTCTACAATGAGCAGTTCTTC.